This entry lists 28 T cell receptor beta chains sequenced from one sample in a study of blood T cells in healthy people across ages. Sample-barcoded 5' priming and a J-beta primer mix drove a second PCR of 7 to 11 cycles. MiXCR, run by TCRdb on the 5' RACE reads, gives a single entry per CDR3 protein. Of approximately 320,000 distinct CDR3 sequences in the sample, roughly 26% are singletons; the top ten hold around 30%. Sequencing used blood. All receptors derive from a woman aged 70-85 years in good health.

This clonotype appeared a few times. The rearrangement links TRBV29-1 to TRBJ2-7; 7 bases match TRBD2. Near its end, the DNA agrees better with TRBJ2-1, so the J call may be wrong. Germline V gene data show CDR1 as SQVTM and CDR2 as ANQGSEA. CDR3 length: 15 residues. Written as DNA, the CDR3 is TGCAGCGTTAAACCCACCCTAGCGGACTACAATGAGCAGTTCTTC. Its translation: CSVKPTLADYNEQFF.

CDR3 loop: CSARDRPEDTQYF. Here the CDR3 DNA reads TGCAGTGCTAGAGATCGCCCCGAAGATACGCAGTATTTT. The chain recombines TRBV20-1 with TRBJ2-3; D not resolved. V lost 0 bases and J lost 5, with 9 bases in between. The CDR3 runs to 13 residues. The V gene's germline CDR1 is DFQATT and CDR2 SNEGSKA (reference sequence).

This clonotype was counted only a few times. The J gene is TRBJ2-5, the V gene TRBV3-1; D not certain. Trimming took off 4 bases at V and 0 bases at J, with 12 bases between the two ends. Germline loops: CDR1 LGHDT, CDR2 YNNKEL (reference sequence). CDR3 length: 15 amino acids. Here the CDR3 reads CASSPPREYQETQYF. For the CDR3, the DNA is TGTGCCAGCAGCCCCCCCAGAGAGTACCAAGAGACCCAGTACTTC.

The chain is built from TRBV4-1 and TRBJ1-6; 7 positions agree with TRBD1. V was pared by 0 bases and J by 9 bases, with 5 bases of the junction left unmatched. CDR1 and CDR2 from the germline V gene are MGHRA and YSYEKL. The CDR3 covers 15 residues. The CDR3, as DNA: TGCGCCAGCAGCCAAGAAGGAGGGGGCGGTTCACCCCTCCACTTT. Amino acid sequence: CASSQEGGGGSPLHF.

This clonotype was found a few times. The CDR3 DNA sequence: TGTGCCAGCAGCTTGGGTGGGACAGGGGGAAATGAGCAGTTCTTC. Protein sequence: CASSLGGTGGNEQFF. The rearrangement joins TRBV5-5 to TRBJ2-7, with TRBD1 matching 11 bases. The DNA end favors TRBJ2-1, so the J call may be wrong. CDR3 length: 15 residues. Germline V CDR1 and CDR2: SGHKS, YYEKEE (reference sequence).

The CDR3 spells CASSHNFQETQYF. CDR3 nucleotide sequence: TGTGCCAGCAGTCACAATTTCCAAGAGACCCAGTACTTC. This chain connects TRBV2 to TRBJ2-5, with D unresolved. CDR3 size: 13 residues. Per germline, CDR1 SNHLY and CDR2 FYNNEI. V dropped 5 bases and J dropped 1 base, with 8 bases sitting between them.

J is TRBJ2-1 and V is TRBV7-6; TRBD1 aligns across 7 bases. CDR3 length equals 14 residues. The germline gives CDR1 SGHVS, CDR2 FNYEAQ. V was clipped by 3 bases and J by 7 bases; unmatched bases: 6. This chain's CDR3 is CASSLRTGTNEQFF. The CDR3 nucleotides read TGTGCCAGCAGCTTGCGGACAGGCACGAATGAGCAGTTCTTC.

In its sample, this clonotype was seen a few times. V and J are TRBV11-2 and TRBJ2-1, with D possibly being TRBD2 (5 bases). The CDR3 sequence is 14 residues long. Per the germline V gene, CDR1 is SGHAT and CDR2 is FQNNGV. V lost 0 bases and J 6 bases, leaving 9 bases between the germline ends. CDR3 sequence (DNA): TGTGCCAGCAGCTTAGAGCGGGTGTTCAATGAGCAGTTCTTC. Its translation: CASSLERVFNEQFF.

V is TRBV10-3 and J is TRBJ1-2; D unresolved. The CDR3 loop spans 13 amino acids. The ends were cut back, 3 bases at V and 5 bases at J, with 10 bases in the middle. Germline CDR1 ENHRY, CDR2 SYGVKD. The chain's CDR3 is CAISDNSIYGYTF. In nucleotides, the CDR3 is TGTGCCATCAGTGACAACAGTATTTATGGCTACACCTTC.

This clonotype was observed a handful of times. The chain couples TRBV19 to TRBJ1-2; no definite D call. This CDR3 has 11 amino acids. Trimming stripped 8 bases from V and 2 bases from J, with 6 bases between. Germline lookup yields CDR1 LNHDA and CDR2 SQIVND (reference sequence). This CDR3 reads CASGSNYGYTF. In DNA form, the CDR3 reads TGTGCCAGTGGGTCCAACTATGGCTACACCTTC. The full variable domain, its missing parts supplied by reference TRBV19 and TRBJ1-2, is DGGITQSPKYLFRKEGQNVTLSCEQNLNHDAMYWYRQDPGQGLRLIYYSQIVNDFQKGDIAEGYSVSREKKESFPLTVTSAQKNPTAFYLCASGSNYGYTFGSGTRLTVV.

The chain uses TRBV20-1 and TRBJ2-7, with 9 positions matching TRBD2. CDR1 is DFQATT and CDR2 is SNEGSKA in the germline V gene (reference sequence). The junction had 6 bases not matched to a gene; V was cut back by 6 bases and J by 6 bases. The CDR3 is 12 amino acids. This chain's CDR3 is CSANSGSPEQYF. CDR3 nucleotides: TGCAGTGCCAATAGCGGGAGCCCCGAGCAGTACTTC.

This clonotype was seen at least ten times. This rearrangement joins TRBV20-1 to TRBJ2-3; TRBD2 agrees at 7 bases. The ends lost 0 bases at V and 5 bases at J; junction bases unmatched: 8. Germline assignment: CDR1 DFQATT and CDR2 SNEGSKA (reference sequence). The CDR3 extends over 15 amino acids. CDR3 sequence: CSARDRAGVEDTQYF. The CDR3 DNA is TGCAGTGCTAGAGATCGGGCGGGAGTTGAAGATACGCAGTATTTT.

In its sample, this clonotype was seen a few times. The chain combines TRBV9 with TRBJ2-2, with 8 bases that match TRBD2. This CDR3 has 13 amino acids. Germline values: CDR1 SGDLS, CDR2 YYNGEE. With 7 bases clipped from V and 4 bases from J, the junction kept 3 bases outside the gene matches. In nucleotides, the CDR3 is TGTGCCAGCGGGAGCGGGAGCACCGGGGAGCTGTTTTTT. Its protein product is CASGSGSTGELFF.

The chain carries TRBV12-3 or TRBV12-4 and TRBJ2-3; D unresolved. Trimming pared 4 bases from V and 3 bases from J, leaving 11 bases between. The CDR3 runs to 14 residues. This CDR3 is CASSSEIPTDTQYF. CDR3 in DNA: TGTGCCAGCAGTTCTGAGATTCCAACAGATACGCAGTATTTT.

This chain connects TRBV5-1 to TRBJ2-2; unclear D gene. The V end lost 6 bases, the J end lost 1 base, and 7 bases lay between the germline ends. In germline, CDR1 is SGHRS, CDR2 YFSETQ. CDR3 length equals 13 residues. The DNA for the CDR3 is TGCGCCAGCATGGTAGAGAACACCGGGGAGCTGTTTTTT. Amino acids: CASMVENTGELFF.

This clonotype was observed a few times. The chain links TRBV28 to TRBJ2-6, with D tentatively TRBD1 (6 bases). The CDR3 has 15 residues. Per germline, CDR1 MDHEN and CDR2 SYDVKM. V dropped 7 bases and J dropped 4 bases, with 14 bases sitting between them. The DNA of the CDR3 is TGTGCCAGCACCACCACAGGGTCGGGGGCCAACGTCCTGACTTTC. This gives the protein CASTTTGSGANVLTF.

This clonotype was seen a few times. V is TRBV15 and J is TRBJ2-2; D remains unclear. CDR1 is LNHNV, CDR2 YYDKDF, per germline (reference sequence). There are 16 residues in the CDR3. Trimming removed 0 bases at V and 9 bases at J, with 17 bases between. The CDR3, as DNA: TGTGCCACCAGCAGAGATCGCCTGGTAGGCGCCAGGGAGCTGTTTTTT. Translated: CATSRDRLVGARELFF.

The genes are TRBV21-1 and TRBJ2-7; the table's D call, TRBD2, was not checked against the DNA. TRBV21-1 corresponds to a pseudogene. The length of the CDR3 is 18 residues. The CDR3 loop is CASSKARGTSGEAYEQYF. Written as DNA, the CDR3 is TGTGCCAGCAGCAAAGCTCGTGGGACTAGCGGGGAAGCCTACGAGCAGTACTTC.

CDR3 residues: CASRLLAGGRRGNEQFF. CDR3 sequence (DNA): TGTGCCAGCAGACTACTAGCGGGAGGGCGTCGGGGCAATGAGCAGTTCTTC. This rearrangement joins TRBV6-2 or TRBV6-3 to TRBJ2-1, with TRBD2 matching 13 bases. The CDR3 runs to 17 residues. From germline, CDR1 is MNHEY and CDR2 SVGEGT. V lost 6 bases and J lost 6; bases outside the gene matches: 11.

The chain joins TRBV5-6 to TRBJ2-5; TRBD1 matches 9 bases. V shed 4 bases, J shed 1 base, and the junction held 5 bases outside the gene matches. Per germline, CDR1 SGHDT and CDR2 YYEEEE. This CDR3 has 15 amino acids. The CDR3 here is CASSRTGVGQETQYF. CDR3 in DNA: TGTGCCAGCAGCCGGACAGGGGTTGGCCAAGAGACCCAGTACTTC.

In its sample, this clonotype was seen a few times. The V gene is TRBV5-5, the J gene TRBJ2-7; 8 bases map to TRBD1. The CDR3 spans 15 residues. Per the germline V gene, CDR1 is SGHKS and CDR2 is YYEKEE (reference sequence). Losses at the gene ends were 2 bases for V and 2 bases for J; bases not matched to a gene: 6. The DNA of the CDR3 is TGTGCCAGCAGCTTTGGGACAGGCGCAACCTACGAGCAGTACTTC. This codes for CASSFGTGATYEQYF.

This chain links TRBV21-1 with TRBJ1-1; TRBD1 reflects the table's D call only, with no check against the DNA. TRBV21-1 is termed a pseudogene. The CDR3 sequence is 20 residues long. The CDR3, as DNA: TGTGCCAGCAGCAAAGATCTCAACAGGGGGACACAGGGAACGAACACTGAAGCTTTCTTT. Its translation is CASSKDLNRGTQGTNTEAFF.

This clonotype was observed a handful of times. The chain is built from TRBV7-9 and TRBJ1-1; D perhaps matches TRBD1 (6 bases). Germline-derived CDR1 and CDR2 are SEHNR and FQNEAQ (reference sequence). This CDR3 comprises 16 residues. V lost 4 bases and J 1 base, leaving 16 bases between the germline ends. In DNA form, the CDR3 reads TGTGCCAGCAGCTCCGATATACAGGGACGGAACACTGAAGCTTTCTTT. Translation gives CASSSDIQGRNTEAFF.

This clonotype was observed a few times. The rearrangement links TRBV29-1 to TRBJ1-2; 10 positions agree with TRBD1. Germline trimming cut 1 base from V and 4 bases from J; bases unmatched to any gene: 6. This CDR3 is built from 15 residues. The germline V gene encodes CDR1 SQVTM and CDR2 ANQGSEA. The CDR3 sequence: CSVEAGDRGLYGYTF. The DNA of the CDR3 is TGCAGCGTTGAAGCCGGGGACAGGGGTCTCTATGGCTACACCTTC. The whole variable domain, remainder taken from reference TRBV29-1 and TRBJ1-2, is SAVISQKPSRDICQRGTSLTIQCQVDSQVTMMFWYRQQPGQSLTLIATANQGSEATYESGFVIDKFPISRPNLTFSTLTVSNMSPEDSSIYLCSVEAGDRGLYGYTFGSGTRLTVV.

This chain links TRBV5-6 with TRBJ2-4; D unclear. Germline-derived CDR1 and CDR2 are SGHDT and YYEEEE. The length of the CDR3 is 14 residues. The germline V and J ends were trimmed by 6 bases and 3 bases, with 13 bases remaining between them. As DNA, the CDR3 is TGTGCCAGCATCGCGATGGACGTCAAAAACATTCAGTACTTC. This codes for CASIAMDVKNIQYF.

This clonotype was seen more than once but under ten times. The chain employs TRBV6-6 and TRBJ1-2; no clear D gene. In germline, CDR1 is MNHNY, CDR2 SVGAGI (reference sequence). V lost 2 bases and J 8 bases, leaving 6 bases between the germline ends. The CDR3 is 11 amino acids. The CDR3 sequence is CASSYPRGYTF. CDR3 coding DNA: TGTGCCAGCAGTTACCCCAGGGGCTACACCTTC.

The sample holds a few counts of this clonotype. The chain joins TRBV5-1 to TRBJ2-5; D remains unclear. The closer fit of TRBJ2-7 to the DNA end suggests the J call may be wrong. CDR1 and CDR2 from the germline V gene are SGHRS and YFSETQ. CDR3 length equals 17 residues. For the CDR3, the DNA is TGCGCCAGCAGCTTCTCGGCCCAGACCCTCTCCTCCTACGAGCAGTACTTC. Translating it yields CASSFSAQTLSSYEQYF.

The chain is built from TRBV5-1 and TRBJ1-6, with unresolved D. The CDR3 is 17 residues long. Germline lookup yields CDR1 SGHRS and CDR2 YFSETQ. V lost 1 base to trimming and J lost 0 bases, with 11 bases between them. The CDR3 is CASSLRSASSYNSPLHF. In DNA, the CDR3 is TGCGCCAGCAGCTTGAGGTCGGCATCCTCCTATAATTCACCCCTCCACTTT.